The T cell receptor beta chain under discussion was sequenced for a study of brain T cells in children with intractable seizures. Only cases whose brain tissue showed the highest T cell transcript signatures were sequenced. As regards this clone: Its antigen is not identified.

Only in-frame clones appear in the TCRdb table, and some are missing; sequencing was by immunoSEQ multiplex PCR. The repertoire consists of 80,000 or so clones, with under 95% occurring once and the leading ten covering roughly 24%. Study-wide results and limits: HCMV serostatus was not known, and viral specificity came from CDR3 similarity only. Clones missing pre-surgery may reflect undersampling of that blood sample.

Sequencing was performed on peripheral blood, taken at surgery. This clonotype originated in a girl aged 2-10 years with Rasmussen encephalitis and intractable seizures.

This chain's CDR3 is CASGPRLAGGPGGELFF. CDR3 DNA: TGTGCCAGCGGACCAAGACTAGCGGGGGGCCCGGGCGGGGAGCTGTTTTTT. This chain joins TRBV28 and TRBJ2-2; 13 nucleotides agree with TRBD2. The CDR3 contains 17 residues. In germline, CDR1 is MDHEN, CDR2 SYDVKM. The V gene end was trimmed by 8 bases and the J gene end by 7 bases; junction bases not matched to a gene: 13.